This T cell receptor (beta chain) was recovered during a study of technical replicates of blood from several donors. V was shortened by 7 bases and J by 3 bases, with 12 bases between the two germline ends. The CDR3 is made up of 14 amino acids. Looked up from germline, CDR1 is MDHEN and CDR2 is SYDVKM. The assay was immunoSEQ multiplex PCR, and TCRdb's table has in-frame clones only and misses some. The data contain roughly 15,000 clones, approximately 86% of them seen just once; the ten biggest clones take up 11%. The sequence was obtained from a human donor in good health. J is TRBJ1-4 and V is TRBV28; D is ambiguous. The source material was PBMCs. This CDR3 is CASTRSGANEKLFF. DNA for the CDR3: TGTGCCAGCACGAGGAGCGGGGCTAATGAAAAACTGTTTTTT.